Listed below are T cell receptor beta chains from one sample, sequenced in a study of early T cells in non-severe SARS-CoV-2 infection. TCRdb used MiXCR to reprocess the 5' RACE reads, holding one entry per CDR3 protein. The sample lists about 40,000 distinct CDR3 sequences, approximately 5.9% seen once, with around 7.7% in the top ten. Sequenced here: whole blood, sampled at baseline. Receptors were obtained from an adult who was a healthcare worker with PCR-confirmed SARS-CoV-2 infection or an uninfected control (not recorded which). CDR3s include the opening cysteine and the closing phenylalanine or tryptophan. A D gene is named only where the DNA matches it firmly. The size field is filled for only some rows; it gives once, few, many or a size class.

j_call	v_call	clone_size	d_call	cdr3_nt	cdr3_aa
TRBJ1-2	TRBV5-1	many	.	TGCGCCAGCAGCTTGGAGGGCGCAGACTATGGCTACACCTTC	CASSLEGADYGYTF
TRBJ1-1	TRBV18	few	.	TGTGCCAGCTCGTCCGACAGAGACACTGAAGCTTTCTTT	CASSSDRDTEAFF
TRBJ1-3	TRBV7-9	many	TRBD1	TGTGCCAGCAGCGAGGGACAGGGATTCTGGGCTGAAAACACCATATATTTT	CASSEGQGFWAENTIYF
TRBJ2-5	TRBV12-3/TRBV12-4	many	TRBD2	TGTGCCAGCAGTTTATGGCGGGGGGTCCAAGAGACCCAGTACTTC	CASSLWRGVQETQYF
TRBJ2-7	TRBV4-1	few	TRBD1	TGCGCCAGCAGCCAGGGACAGGGGGCGGCCGAGCAGTACTTC	CASSQGQGAAEQYF
TRBJ1-5	TRBV5-4	many	TRBD1	TGTGCCAGCAGTCCCGGGACAGATAGCAATCAGCCCCAGCATTTT	CASSPGTDSNQPQHF
TRBJ1-1	TRBV20-1	many	.	TGCAGTGCTAGCCCGAACACTGAAGCTTTCTTT	CSASPNTEAFF
TRBJ2-3	TRBV10-3	many	TRBD1	TGTGCCATCAGGGGACAGGGGCAATCAGATACGCAGTATTTT	CAIRGQGQSDTQYF
TRBJ2-2	TRBV2	.	TRBD1	TGTGCCAGCAGCCGACGGGGACAGGAGAACACCGGGGAGCTGTTTTTT	CASSRRGQENTGELFF
TRBJ2-7	TRBV6-6	many	TRBD2	TGTGCCAGCAGTCCCCTAGGACTAGATCTTACCTACGAGCAGTACTTC	CASSPLGLDLTYEQYF
TRBJ2-2	TRBV19	many	.	TGTGCCAGTAGCAGGGTCACCGGGGAGCTGTTTTTT	CASSRVTGELFF
TRBJ2-3	TRBV7-9	few	.	TGTGCCAGCAGCTTACCAACTAGCACCGTTAATACGCAGTATTTT	CASSLPTSTVNTQYF
TRBJ1-1	TRBV6-2/TRBV6-3	.	TRBD1	TGTGCCAGCAGCACCGACCACCGACAGGGGAGGACTGAAGCTTTCTTT	CASSTDHRQGRTEAFF
TRBJ2-3	TRBV6-5	many	TRBD1	TGTGCCAGCAGCCCCGGGACAGGGGAGACGGATACGCAGTATTTT	CASSPGTGETDTQYF
TRBJ1-5	TRBV3-1	many	.	TGTGCCAGCAGCCAAGATAGCGGCAATCAGCCCCAGCATTTT	CASSQDSGNQPQHF
TRBJ1-1	TRBV12-3/TRBV12-4	many	.	TGTGCCAGCAGTTCCCAGTACACTGAAGCTTTCTTT	CASSSQYTEAFF
TRBJ2-2	TRBV7-9	many	TRBD1	TGTGCCAGCAGGGGGACAGGGAACACCGGGGAGCTGTTTTTT	CASRGTGNTGELFF
TRBJ2-1	TRBV10-2	few	.	TGCGCCAGCAGTGAATTACGGCTTCACAATGAGCAGTTCTTC	CASSELRLHNEQFF